A selection of T cell receptor beta chains follows, all from one sample in a study of blood T cells in healthy people across ages. TCRdb itself ran the 5' RACE reads through MiXCR, one entry per CDR3 protein. Of around 1,900,000 distinct CDR3 sequences listed, about two fifths are singletons. Sequenced sample: blood. The receptors stem from a human donor in good health. The conserved cysteine and the conserved F or W are not part of the CDR3 here. Fields, in order: V gene, CDR3 protein.

v_gene: TRBV6-1; CDR3aa: ASSEVFGGYGYT
v_gene: TRBV20-1; CDR3aa: SAFRSSYEQY
v_gene: TRBV28; CDR3aa: ASSSKRGGGNEQF
v_gene: TRBV20-1; CDR3aa: SARTSGGLPTTQY
v_gene: TRBV24-1; CDR3aa: ATSEASGTGPYNEQF
v_gene: TRBV12-3/TRBV12-4; CDR3aa: ASSLGGQPNYGYT
v_gene: TRBV28; CDR3aa: ASSLIEEGGNQPQH
v_gene: TRBV28; CDR3aa: ASSEAANQPQH
v_gene: TRBV24-1; CDR3aa: ATSAGRRGNQPQH
v_gene: TRBV20-1; CDR3aa: SARRETYEQY
v_gene: TRBV4-3; CDR3aa: ASSPQQNSYEQY
v_gene: TRBV24-1; CDR3aa: ATSLGTGPYEQY